Each of the 22 T cell receptor beta chains below was sequenced from the same sample in a study of identical twins' blood T cells. MiXCR, run by TCRdb on the 5' RACE reads, gives a single entry per CDR3 protein. There are fewer than 450,000 distinct CDR3 sequences in the sample; around 30% occur only once, and around 5.6% lies in the top ten. Material for sequencing was PBMCs. All receptors derive from a woman aged 18-49 years in good health.

This clonotype was found a few times. The V and J genes are TRBV29-1 and TRBJ2-3; TRBD2 matches 10 bases. In germline, CDR1 is SQVTM, CDR2 ANQGSEA. This CDR3 has 15 residues. V trimming: 5 bases; J trimming: 6 bases; junction bases outside the gene matches: 11. The CDR3 region has the DNA TGCAGCGTTAAAGGGAGCGGGAGGGCAGCTGATACGCAGTATTTT. This encodes CSVKGSGRAADTQYF.

The V gene is TRBV4-3, the J gene TRBJ2-3; D call uncertain. The CDR3 consists of 16 residues. CDR1 is LGHNA and CDR2 is YSLEER in the germline V gene. V lost 0 bases to trimming and J lost 2 bases, with 12 bases between them. This CDR3 reads CASSQDFAGYTDTQYF. CDR3 bases: TGCGCCAGCAGCCAAGATTTTGCTGGCTACACAGATACGCAGTATTTT.

V usage is TRBV4-3 and J usage is TRBJ1-3, with D hard to call. Germline V CDR1 and CDR2: LGHNA, YSLEER. V shed 5 bases and J shed 0 bases, with 17 bases lying between them. The CDR3 is made up of 17 amino acids. CDR3 coding DNA: TGCGCCAGCAGCTACGCTACCATGGACTACTCTGGAAACACCATATATTTT. This sequence encodes CASSYATMDYSGNTIYF.

This clonotype was observed at least ten times. The rearrangement joins TRBV12-3 or TRBV12-4 to TRBJ1-1; TRBD1 is a possible D gene (6 bases). CDR3 size: 13 residues. Trimming took 3 bases from V and 6 from J, leaving 11 bases between them. The CDR3 sequence is CASSFAGAAEAFF. The CDR3 DNA reads TGTGCCAGCAGTTTTGCGGGGGCCGCTGAAGCTTTCTTT.

This sequence joins TRBV3-1 and TRBJ2-1, with a possible D match to TRBD2 (6 bases). Trimming left V 1 base short and J 15 bases short, with 10 bases between. Germline V gives CDR1 LGHDT, CDR2 YNNKEL (reference sequence). The CDR3 length is 11 residues. CDR3 amino acids: CASSQAGALFF. The CDR3 region has the DNA TGTGCCAGCAGCCAAGCGGGAGCGCTGTTCTTC.

Concerning this clonotype: This may be a read error: a much more frequent sequence differs by one nucleotide. The chain has TRBV27 and TRBJ1-5; D is ambiguous. The germline V gene has CDR1 MNHEY and CDR2 SMNVEV (reference sequence). This CDR3 region has 14 residues. The CDR3 nucleotides read TGTACCAGCCACCGTAGCGGCGCCAATCAGCCCCAGCATTTT. Its translation: CTSHRSGANQPQHF.

This clonotype was counted between two and nine times. This rearrangement joins TRBV4-3 to TRBJ2-7; D remains ambiguous. Trimming took 1 base from V and 4 from J, leaving 14 bases between them. The length of the CDR3 is 15 residues. Germline V CDR1 and CDR2: LGHNA, YSLEER. The CDR3, as DNA: TGCGCCAGCAGCCAAGGTTGGTCGGGCGTATACGAGCAGTACTTC. The encoded protein is CASSQGWSGVYEQYF.

The chain links TRBV20-1 to TRBJ2-7, with 10 bases matching TRBD1. The CDR3 is made up of 15 amino acids. J was trimmed by 4 bases and V by 2 bases; bases with no gene match: 8. Germline V gene lookup returns CDR1 DFQATT and CDR2 SNEGSKA (reference sequence). The CDR3 sequence: CSARPRDRGLYEQYF. Here the CDR3 DNA reads TGCAGTGCTAGACCCCGGGACAGGGGTCTTTACGAGCAGTACTTC.

The sample holds a few counts of this clonotype. This chain links TRBV10-3 with TRBJ2-1; TRBD2 matches 10 bases. CDR1 and CDR2 (germline): ENHRY, SYGVKD. The CDR3 is 18 amino acids. After removal of 4 bases from V and 2 bases from J, the junction contained 11 bases not matched to a gene. The CDR3 loop reads CAISAFASSGRTYNEQFF. For the CDR3, the DNA is TGTGCCATCAGTGCCTTTGCCTCTAGCGGGAGAACCTACAATGAGCAGTTCTTC.

This clonotype was seen a handful of times. This chain uses TRBV7-2 with TRBJ1-5, with TRBD1 matching 7 bases. From germline, CDR1 is SGHTA and CDR2 FQGNSA. V dropped 1 base and J dropped 7; count of bases not matched to a gene: 4. The CDR3 has 14 residues. In DNA form, the CDR3 reads TGTGCCAGCAGCTTAGGGAGGGGGCAACAGCCCCAGCATTTT. Its translation is CASSLGRGQQPQHF.

Concerning this clonotype: A much larger clone differs by one base, so this may be a read error. The chain carries TRBV20-1 and TRBJ2-7, with D hard to call. Germline loops: CDR1 DFQATT, CDR2 SNEGSKA (reference sequence). V lost 7 bases and J lost 0, with 16 bases in between. The CDR3 length is 14 residues. This chain's CDR3 is CSVYLGSSSYEQYF. As DNA, the CDR3 is TGCAGTGTGTACCTAGGGTCGAGCTCCTACGAGCAGTACTTC.

The genes are TRBV7-8 and TRBJ1-3; 9 bases agree with TRBD1. The length of the CDR3 is 16 residues. Germline CDR1 and CDR2: SGHVS and FQNEAQ. With V trimmed by 1 base and J by 4 bases, 5 bases remained unmatched. This CDR3 reads CASSLGGTGKGNTIYF. CDR3 sequence (DNA): TGTGCCAGCAGCTTAGGGGGGACAGGGAAAGGAAACACCATATATTTT. Full variable domain (outside the CDR3, taken from reference TRBV7-8 and TRBJ1-3): GAGVSQSPRYKVAKRGQDVALRCDPISGHVSLFWYQQALGQGPEFLTYFQNEAQLDKSGLPSDRFFAERPEGSVSTLKIQRTQQEDSAVYLCASSLGGTGKGNTIYFGEGSWLTVV.

The chain uses TRBV2 and TRBJ1-5; the D is unclear. Germline CDR1 SNHLY, CDR2 FYNNEI. V dropped 4 bases and J dropped 2 bases, with 12 bases sitting between them. The CDR3 is 15 amino acids. CDR3 in DNA: TGTGCCAGCAGTGTGGGCATCCTAGGCAATCAGCCCCAGCATTTT. Translated, it gives CASSVGILGNQPQHF.

V and J are TRBV6-2 or TRBV6-3 and TRBJ2-3, with 8 bases identical to TRBD2. The length of the CDR3 is 14 residues. V was pared by 5 bases and J by 6 bases, with 7 bases of the junction left unmatched. Germline V CDR1 and CDR2: MNHEY, SVGEGT. CDR3 nucleotides: TGTGCCAGCAGTCACCTACTAGCGGCTGATACGCAGTATTTT. Translating gives CASSHLLAADTQYF.

This clonotype has more than one count but fewer than ten. This chain connects TRBV29-1 to TRBJ1-1; D ambiguous. Germline CDR1 is SQVTM and CDR2 is ANQGSEA. The CDR3 spans 13 residues. V gave up 5 bases and J gave up 1 base, with 11 bases separating them. CDR3 coding DNA: TGCAGCGTTTTTGATCCAGGGAACACTGAAGCTTTCTTT. Its translation: CSVFDPGNTEAFF.

This chain uses TRBV11-3 with TRBJ1-1; D not certain. Germline lookup yields CDR1 SGHNT and CDR2 YENEEA. V was pared by 11 bases and J by 0 bases, with 16 bases between. The CDR3 sequence is 14 residues long. The CDR3 nucleotides are TGTGCCGGCACCTATCCCCAGATGAACACTGAAGCTTTCTTT. Protein product: CAGTYPQMNTEAFF. Drawing the rest from reference TRBV11-3 and TRBJ1-1, the complete variable domain is EAGVVQSPRYKIIEKKQPVAFWCNPISGHNTLYWYLQNLGQGPELLIRYENEEAVDDSQLPKDRFSAERLKGVDSTLKIQPAELGDSAVYLCAGTYPQMNTEAFFGQGTRLTVV.

This clonotype was seen just once. An end of the junction does not agree with germline; a read error may underlie this. The rearrangement joins TRBV30 to TRBJ2-1; 15 bases match TRBD2. The CDR3 totals 19 residues. Germline-derived CDR1 and CDR2 are GTSNPN and SVGIG (reference sequence). This CDR3 reads CAWSVLGLAGGPIYNEQSF. The CDR3, as DNA: TGTGCCTGGAGTGTACTTGGACTAGCGGGAGGGCCTATATACAATGAGCAGTCCTTC.

This clonotype was observed many times. This chain links TRBV13 with TRBJ1-1; D gene unclear. CDR1 is PRHDT and CDR2 is FYEKMQ in the germline V gene (reference sequence). Trimming took off 6 bases at V and 1 base at J, with 9 bases between the two ends. This CDR3 is built from 13 residues. As DNA, the CDR3 is TGTGCCAGCAGTTCCGCCTGGAACACTGAAGCTTTCTTT. Its translation is CASSSAWNTEAFF.

The rearrangement joins TRBV2 to TRBJ2-2, with D unclear. V lost 4 bases to trimming and J lost 8 bases, with 14 bases between them. The germline V gene has CDR1 SNHLY and CDR2 FYNNEI. The CDR3 totals 14 residues. The CDR3: CASSVSQGAGELFF. CDR3 in DNA: TGTGCCAGCAGTGTTTCCCAAGGCGCGGGGGAGCTGTTTTTT.

This clonotype was detected only a few times. This chain uses TRBV7-2 with TRBJ2-1; D not certain. The CDR3 consists of 15 residues. The ends were cut back, 1 base at V and 4 bases at J, with 11 bases in the middle. Germline loops: CDR1 SGHTA, CDR2 FQGNSA. The CDR3 protein is CASSLGRSAYNEQFF. CDR3 DNA sequence: TGTGCCAGCAGCTTAGGGAGATCAGCATACAATGAGCAGTTCTTC.

This sequence joins TRBV5-1 and TRBJ2-2, with 8 bases lining up with TRBD1. The CDR3 contains 16 residues. The germline CDR1 and CDR2 sequences are SGHRS and YFSETQ. The trim removed 1 base at V and 5 bases at J, leaving 7 bases unmatched. CDR3 DNA: TGCGCCAGCAGCTTGTATGGACAGGGTAGAACCGGGGAGCTGTTTTTT. As protein: CASSLYGQGRTGELFF.

The chain has TRBV6-2 or TRBV6-3 and TRBJ1-1; 7 nucleotides match TRBD1. This CDR3 contains 13 residues. The trim removed 5 bases at V and 6 bases at J, leaving 6 bases unmatched. Germline-derived CDR1 and CDR2 are MNHEY and SVGEGT. The CDR3 spells CASSRRQGPEAFF. As DNA, the CDR3 is TGTGCCAGCAGTCGACGACAGGGACCTGAAGCTTTCTTT.